This T cell receptor beta chain was identified in a study of T cells in Graves' hyperthyroidism and ophthalmopathy. This clonotype was picked up many times. Authors of the study amplified TCR beta CDR3 regions from RNA transcripts. With the HTBI primer set, the TCR CDR3 went through a first round of RT-PCR. Via MiXCR, TCRdb re-called the multiplex PCR reads, giving one row per CDR3 protein. The sample yields under 400,000 distinct CDR3 sequences, 13% to 15% seen once. Trimming removed 5 bases from V and 5 bases from J; junction bases left unmatched: 7. Germline assignment: CDR1 LNHDA and CDR2 SQIVND (reference sequence). The CDR3 has 15 amino acids.

This clonotype was sampled from a woman aged 55-70 years with Graves' ophthalmopathy. The chain is built from TRBV19 and TRBJ2-2; 8 nucleotides match TRBD1. Sequencing was performed on blood. The DNA for the CDR3 is TGTGCCAGTAGTGGCAGGACAGGGCGAACCGGGGAGCTGTTTTTT. Its protein product is CASSGRTGRTGELFF.